This passage covers 20 T cell receptor beta chains from one sample sequenced in a study of regulatory T cells in long-lasting Graves disease. According to the study, TCR beta libraries were built with iRepertoire HTBI primers and CDR3-region Arm-PCR. Using its own MiXCR run on the multiplex PCR reads, TCRdb lists one record per CDR3 protein. The sample has some 500,000 distinct CDR3 sequences; 13% are singletons. Time point in this sample: newly diagnosed GD, antithyroid drugs for less than 3 months. The TCR library was made from RNA that had been extracted from PBMCs in TRIzol. These sequences were also reported in another study, on T cells in Graves' hyperthyroidism and ophthalmopathy.

The material sequenced was peripheral blood mononuclear cells (PBMCs), taken at new diagnosis, from a patient treated with antithyroid drugs. All receptors come from a man younger than 45 with Graves disease.

Concerning this clonotype: A read error is possible here, since a much larger clone lies one base away. The rearrangement links TRBV12-3 or TRBV12-4 to TRBJ2-5; 12 bases map to TRBD2. With 5 bases clipped from V and 7 bases from J, the junction kept 8 bases outside the gene matches. CDR3 length: 15 amino acids. This chain's CDR3 is CASSPTSGREGTQYF. CDR3 DNA sequence: TGTGCCAGCAGTCCGACTAGCGGGAGAGAAGGGACCCAGTACTTC.

This clonotype has a count of ten or more. V is TRBV12-3 or TRBV12-4 and J is TRBJ2-1; 8 positions match TRBD1. The CDR3 runs 15 residues. Trimming cost V 6 bases and J 4 bases; bases outside gene matches: 8. The CDR3 is CASSLKDRAYNEQFF. Written as DNA, the CDR3 is TGTGCCAGCAGCCTCAAGGACAGGGCTTACAATGAGCAGTTCTTC.

This clonotype was seen a handful of times. The chain uses TRBV29-1 and TRBJ2-2; no clear D. The germline CDR1 and CDR2 sequences are SQVTM and ANQGSEA. CDR3 length: 15 residues. V was cut by 6 bases and J by 2 bases, with 16 bases left in between. CDR3 bases: TGCAGCGTCGCTCCGGTTACTGGAAACACCGGGGAGCTGTTTTTT. Translated: CSVAPVTGNTGELFF.

This clonotype was counted only a few times. The V gene is TRBV29-1, the J gene TRBJ1-1; D is undetermined. The CDR3 totals 15 residues. Trimming removed 7 bases from V and 5 bases from J, with 23 bases in between. Germline values: CDR1 SQVTM, CDR2 ANQGSEA. CDR3 residues: CSANTGSGDFTEAFF. The CDR3 DNA follows: TGCAGCGCAAATACCGGGTCCGGGGATTTTACTGAAGCTTTCTTT.

The rearrangement uses TRBV27 and TRBJ2-2; 10 bases are shared with TRBD2. This CDR3 contains 18 residues. The trim removed 5 bases at V and 6 bases at J, leaving 15 bases unmatched. Germline values: CDR1 MNHEY, CDR2 SMNVEV (reference sequence). CDR3 amino acids: CASSPPRHSGRKPGELFF. CDR3 DNA: TGTGCCAGCAGTCCGCCTCGCCATAGCGGGAGGAAGCCCGGGGAGCTGTTTTTT.

The V call is TRBV5-1, the J call TRBJ2-1; D perhaps matches TRBD2 (6 bases). From germline, CDR1 is SGHRS and CDR2 YFSETQ. The CDR3 spans 14 residues. CDR3 bases: TGCGAGAGATTAGCGGTAAGCTCCTACAATGAGCAGTTCTTC. It encodes CERLAVSSYNEQFF.

The chain employs TRBV20-1 and TRBJ2-1; the D gene is possibly TRBD1 (5 bases). The germline V gene has CDR1 DFQATT and CDR2 SNEGSKA (reference sequence). V lost 5 bases and J 6 bases, leaving 17 bases between the germline ends. The CDR3 covers 14 residues. CDR3 in DNA: TGCAGTGCTGAGCAGGGTCTGAGATGCAATGAGCAGTTCTTC. As protein: CSAEQGLRCNEQFF.

This clonotype came up many times. This rearrangement joins TRBV6-1 to TRBJ2-1, with 12 positions matching TRBD2. In germline, CDR1 is MNHNS, CDR2 SASEGT. The CDR3 spans 15 residues. J lost 10 bases, V lost 5 bases, and 9 bases had no gene match. CDR3 nucleotides: TGTGCCAGCAGTCTGACTAGCGGGAGACTAGGAGAGCAGTTCTTC. As protein: CASSLTSGRLGEQFF.

The chain employs TRBV5-1 and TRBJ2-1; TRBD2 is a possible D gene (5 bases). This CDR3 comprises 14 residues. V was cut by 4 bases and J by 4 bases, with 12 bases left in between. Germline V CDR1 and CDR2: SGHRS, YFSETQ. The CDR3 DNA reads TGCGCCAGCAGCGAGGAGCGGATATACAATGAGCAGTTCTTC. This translates into CASSEERIYNEQFF.

The sample holds many counts of this clonotype. The DNA of the CDR3 is TGTGCCACCAGCAGCGACAGGGGTCCGCGGGAGCTGTTTTTT. Translating it yields CATSSDRGPRELFF. The V call is TRBV15, the J call TRBJ2-2, with 8 nucleotides matching TRBD1. Germline V CDR1 and CDR2: LNHNV, YYDKDF (reference sequence). This CDR3 contains 14 residues. J lost 9 bases, V lost 3 bases, and 6 bases had no gene match.

In its sample, this clonotype was seen many times. The chain is built from TRBV12-3 or TRBV12-4 and TRBJ2-1, with D perhaps matching TRBD2 (6 bases). V gave up 6 bases and J gave up 4 bases, with 10 bases separating them. The CDR3 runs 13 residues. As DNA, the CDR3 is TGTGCCAGCAGCTCCGGGACTTACAATGAGCAGTTCTTC. Translation gives CASSSGTYNEQFF.

This clonotype showed up many times. The V and J genes are TRBV6-1 and TRBJ1-1; TRBD1 might be the D (6 bases). Trimming shortened V by 5 bases and J by 7 bases, and 11 bases separated the two germline ends. Germline lookup yields CDR1 MNHNS and CDR2 SASEGT. The CDR3 extends over 12 amino acids. The DNA for the CDR3 is TGTGCCAGCAGTAACAGGGAGTTTGAAGCTTTCTTT. It yields the protein CASSNREFEAFF.

This clonotype has ten or more counts. J is TRBJ2-7 and V is TRBV13, with 9 bases aligning to TRBD2. The CDR3 totals 14 residues. Germline CDR1 is PRHDT and CDR2 is FYEKMQ (reference sequence). Trimming took 3 bases from V and 6 from J; bases not matched to a gene: 6. CDR3 in DNA: TGTGCCAGCAGCTTTAGCGGGAGACTTCCCGAGCAGTACTTC. This encodes CASSFSGRLPEQYF.

This clonotype came up a few times. The rearrangement joins TRBV5-1 to TRBJ2-5; 14 nucleotides align to TRBD2. Germline-derived CDR1 and CDR2 are SGHRS and YFSETQ. The CDR3 runs 18 residues. Unmatched junction bases numbered 8, after V lost 4 bases and J lost 0 bases. The CDR3, as DNA: TGCGCCAGCAGCCCAGGGACTAGCGGGAGTAAAAACCAAGAGACCCAGTACTTC. Amino acid sequence: CASSPGTSGSKNQETQYF. Full variable domain (outside the CDR3, taken from reference TRBV5-1 and TRBJ2-5): KAGVTQTPRYLIKTRGQQVTLSCSPISGHRSVSWYQQTPGQGLQFLFEYFSETQRNKGNFPGRFSGRQFSNSRSEMNVSTLELGDSALYLCASSPGTSGSKNQETQYFGPGTRLLVL.

This clonotype was seen repeatedly, ten times or more. V is TRBV7-2 and J is TRBJ2-7; 10 bases line up with TRBD2. Germline CDR1 is SGHTA and CDR2 is FQGNSA. V trimming: 2 bases; J trimming: 3 bases; junction bases outside the gene matches: 7. CDR3 length equals 16 residues. The CDR3: CASSLWGTSAFYEQYF. CDR3 DNA: TGTGCCAGCAGCTTATGGGGGACTAGCGCATTCTACGAGCAGTACTTC.

The DNA of the CDR3 is TGTGCCAGCAGCCCTCCCCGCTACAACCGGGAGCTGTTTTTT. It is translated as CASSPPRYNRELFF. The V gene is TRBV4-2, the J gene TRBJ2-2, with D unclear. Germline CDR1 LGHNA, CDR2 YNFKEQ. The CDR3 extends over 14 amino acids. The ends were cut back, 4 bases at V and 9 bases at J, with 15 bases in the middle.

The chain recombines TRBV19 with TRBJ1-1; possibly TRBD1 for D (6 bases). Germline assignment: CDR1 LNHDA and CDR2 SQIVND (reference sequence). The CDR3 has 13 amino acids. V lost 4 bases and J lost 3, with 9 bases in between. Here the CDR3 reads CASSTGEDTEAFF. CDR3 in DNA: TGTGCCAGTAGTACAGGGGAGGACACTGAAGCTTTCTTT.

This clonotype has a count of ten or more. J is TRBJ2-5 and V is TRBV12-3 or TRBV12-4; D is unresolved. The V and J ends lost 0 bases and 5 bases respectively, with 10 bases between them. There are 14 residues in the CDR3. CDR3 amino acids: CASSLAEEKETQYF. The CDR3, as DNA: TGTGCCAGCAGTTTAGCGGAAGAAAAGGAGACCCAGTACTTC.

This clonotype was counted ten times or more. The CDR3 DNA reads TGTGCCATCAGTGACCGGGGTGAGACCCAGTACTTC. Translated: CAISDRGETQYF. This chain uses TRBV10-3 with TRBJ2-5, with D possibly matching TRBD2 (5 bases). This CDR3 has 12 amino acids. Trimming left V 3 bases short and J 5 bases short, with 7 bases between. From germline, CDR1 is ENHRY and CDR2 SYGVKD.

CDR3: CASSFDGGPENYEQYF. CDR3 bases: TGTGCCAGCAGCTTTGATGGGGGGCCCGAGAACTACGAGCAGTACTTC. The rearrangement joins TRBV5-5 to TRBJ2-7, with D possibly called TRBD1 or TRBD2 (6 bases each). This CDR3 is built from 16 residues. Germline V gene data show CDR1 as SGHKS and CDR2 as YYEKEE (reference sequence). V lost 2 bases, J lost 3 bases, and 18 bases lay in between.